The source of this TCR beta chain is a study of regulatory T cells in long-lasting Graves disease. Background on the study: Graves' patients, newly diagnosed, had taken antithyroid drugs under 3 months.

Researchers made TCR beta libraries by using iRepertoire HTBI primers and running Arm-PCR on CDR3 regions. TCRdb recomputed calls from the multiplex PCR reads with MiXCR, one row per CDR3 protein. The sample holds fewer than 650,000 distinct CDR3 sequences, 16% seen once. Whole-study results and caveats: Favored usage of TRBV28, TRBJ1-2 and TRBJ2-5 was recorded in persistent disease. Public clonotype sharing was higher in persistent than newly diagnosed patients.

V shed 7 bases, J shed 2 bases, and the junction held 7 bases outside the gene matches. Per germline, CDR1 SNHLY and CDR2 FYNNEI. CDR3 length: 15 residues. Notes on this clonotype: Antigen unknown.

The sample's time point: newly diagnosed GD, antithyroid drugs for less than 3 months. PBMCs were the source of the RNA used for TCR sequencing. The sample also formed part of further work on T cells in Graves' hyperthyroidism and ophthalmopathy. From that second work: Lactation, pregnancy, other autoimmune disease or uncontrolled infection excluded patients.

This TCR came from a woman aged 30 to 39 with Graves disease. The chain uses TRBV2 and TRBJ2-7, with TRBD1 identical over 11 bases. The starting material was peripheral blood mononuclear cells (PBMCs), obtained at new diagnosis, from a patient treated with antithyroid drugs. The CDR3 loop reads CASTRGTGGAYEQYF. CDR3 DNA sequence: TGTGCCAGCACCAGAGGGACAGGGGGTGCCTACGAGCAGTACTTC.